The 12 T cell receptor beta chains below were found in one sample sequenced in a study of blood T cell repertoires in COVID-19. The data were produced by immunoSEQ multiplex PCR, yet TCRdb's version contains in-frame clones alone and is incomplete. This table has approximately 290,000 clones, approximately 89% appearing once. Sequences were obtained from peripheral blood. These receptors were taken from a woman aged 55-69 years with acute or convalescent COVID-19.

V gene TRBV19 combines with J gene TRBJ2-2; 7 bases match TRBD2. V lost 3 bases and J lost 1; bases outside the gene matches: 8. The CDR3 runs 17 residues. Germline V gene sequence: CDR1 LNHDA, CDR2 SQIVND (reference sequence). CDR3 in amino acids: CASSILLGGRNTGELFF. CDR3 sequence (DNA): TGTGCCAGTAGTATCCTATTGGGCGGGAGGAACACCGGGGAGCTGTTTTTT.

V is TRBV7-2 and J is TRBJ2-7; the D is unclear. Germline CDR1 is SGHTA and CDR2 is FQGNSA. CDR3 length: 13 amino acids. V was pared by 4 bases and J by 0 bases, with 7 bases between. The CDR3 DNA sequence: TGTGCCAGCAGCTCAACAGTCTCCTACGAGCAGTACTTC. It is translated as CASSSTVSYEQYF.

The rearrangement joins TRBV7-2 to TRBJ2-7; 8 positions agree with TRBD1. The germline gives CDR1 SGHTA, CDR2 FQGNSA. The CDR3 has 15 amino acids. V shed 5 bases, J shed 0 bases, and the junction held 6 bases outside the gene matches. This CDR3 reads CASSRKQGGSYEQYF. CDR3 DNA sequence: TGTGCCAGCAGCCGTAAACAGGGGGGCTCCTACGAGCAGTACTTC.

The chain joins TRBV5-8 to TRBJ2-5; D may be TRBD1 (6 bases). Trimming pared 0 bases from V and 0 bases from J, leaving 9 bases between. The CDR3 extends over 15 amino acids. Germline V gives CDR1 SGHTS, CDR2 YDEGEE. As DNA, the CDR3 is TGTGCCAGCAGCTTGGGTGGGACACACCAAGAGACCCAGTACTTC. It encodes CASSLGGTHQETQYF. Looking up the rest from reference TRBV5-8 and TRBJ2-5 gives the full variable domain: EAGVTQSPTHLIKTRGQQATLRCSPISGHTSVYWYQQALGLGLQFLLWYDEGEERNRGNFPPRFSGRQFPNYSSELNVNALELEDSALYLCASSLGGTHQETQYFGPGTRLLVL.

The CDR3 sequence is CASSGAPSGRNNEQFF. The CDR3 coding sequence is TGTGCCAGTAGCGGAGCCCCTAGCGGGAGGAATAATGAGCAGTTCTTC. This chain links TRBV19 with TRBJ2-1; 11 nucleotides match TRBD2. Trimming removed 6 bases from V and 7 bases from J; junction bases left unmatched: 11. Germline V CDR1 and CDR2: LNHDA, SQIVND (reference sequence). CDR3 size: 16 residues.

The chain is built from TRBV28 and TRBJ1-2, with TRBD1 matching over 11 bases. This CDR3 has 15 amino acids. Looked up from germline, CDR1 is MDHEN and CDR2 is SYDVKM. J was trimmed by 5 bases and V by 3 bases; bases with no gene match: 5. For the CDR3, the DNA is TGTGCCAGCAGTTTCCGGGACAGGGGGTATTATGGCTACACCTTC. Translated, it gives CASSFRDRGYYGYTF.

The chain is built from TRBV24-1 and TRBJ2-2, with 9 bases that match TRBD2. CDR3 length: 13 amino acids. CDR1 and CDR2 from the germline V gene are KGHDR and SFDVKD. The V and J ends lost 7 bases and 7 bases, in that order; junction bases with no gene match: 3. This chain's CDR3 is CATRGLASGELFF. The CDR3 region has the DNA TGTGCCACCAGGGGACTAGCCAGCGGGGAGCTGTTTTTT.

DNA of the CDR3: TGTGCCAGCAGTTACGACAGGGGCTCCTACGAGCAGTACTTC. This gives the protein CASSYDRGSYEQYF. The chain combines TRBV6-6 with TRBJ2-7; 8 positions agree with TRBD1. This CDR3 region has 14 residues. The germline V gene has CDR1 MNHNY and CDR2 SVGAGI (reference sequence). Trimming at V came to 2 bases and at J to 0 bases, leaving 0 bases not matched to a gene.

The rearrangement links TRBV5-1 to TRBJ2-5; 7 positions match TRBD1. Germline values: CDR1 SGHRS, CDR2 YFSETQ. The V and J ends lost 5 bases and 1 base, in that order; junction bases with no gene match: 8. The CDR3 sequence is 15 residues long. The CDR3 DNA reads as TGCGCCAGCAGTTTAATGGGACAGACCCAAGAGACCCAGTACTTC. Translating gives CASSLMGQTQETQYF.

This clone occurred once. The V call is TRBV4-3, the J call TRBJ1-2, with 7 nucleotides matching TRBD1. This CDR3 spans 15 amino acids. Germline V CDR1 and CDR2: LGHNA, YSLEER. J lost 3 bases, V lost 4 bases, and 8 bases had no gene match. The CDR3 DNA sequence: TGCGCCAGCAGCCCGTCCGACAGGGTAGACTATGGCTACACCTTC. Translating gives CASSPSDRVDYGYTF.

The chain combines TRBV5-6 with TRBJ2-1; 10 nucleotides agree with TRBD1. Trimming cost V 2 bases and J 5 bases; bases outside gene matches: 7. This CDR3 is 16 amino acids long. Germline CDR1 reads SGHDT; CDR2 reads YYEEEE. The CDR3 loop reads CASSLPGQGIDNEQFF. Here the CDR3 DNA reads TGTGCCAGCAGCTTACCGGGACAGGGGATAGACAATGAGCAGTTCTTC.

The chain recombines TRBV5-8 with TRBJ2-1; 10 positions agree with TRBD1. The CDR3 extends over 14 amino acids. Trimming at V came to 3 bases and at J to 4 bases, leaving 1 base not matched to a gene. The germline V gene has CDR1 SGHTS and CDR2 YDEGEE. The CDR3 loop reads CASSWGQGYNEQFF. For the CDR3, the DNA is TGTGCCAGCAGCTGGGGACAGGGGTACAATGAGCAGTTCTTC.